Below, 10 T cell receptor beta chains from the same sample are listed, as sequenced in a study of blood T cell repertoires in COVID-19. Data came from immunoSEQ multiplex PCR; TCRdb stores just in-frame clones and leaves some out. In the table there are tens of thousands of clones, around nine tenths of which are singletons. The specimen sequenced was peripheral blood. These receptors all come from an elderly man with acute or convalescent COVID-19.

This chain connects TRBV23-1 to TRBJ1-2; 7 bases fit TRBD1. TRBV23-1 has ORF status, its function being uncertain. This CDR3 spans 12 amino acids. The trim removed 6 bases at V and 4 bases at J, leaving 2 bases unmatched. This CDR3 is CASSGTVYGYTF. CDR3 sequence (DNA): TGCGCCAGCAGCGGGACAGTCTATGGCTACACCTTC.

The rearrangement links TRBV13 to TRBJ2-6; D not certain. The V gene's germline CDR1 is PRHDT and CDR2 FYEKMQ (reference sequence). CDR3 length: 13 amino acids. V was trimmed by 5 bases and J by 5 bases, leaving 7 bases between them. The CDR3 bases are TGTGCCAGCAGCGTAGACAGGGCCAACGTCCTGACTTTC. Translating gives CASSVDRANVLTF.

This clone appeared a single time. J is TRBJ1-1 and V is TRBV19; 8 nucleotides agree with TRBD1. Germline V gives CDR1 LNHDA, CDR2 SQIVND (reference sequence). This CDR3 comprises 16 residues. V was clipped by 1 base and J by 3 bases; unmatched bases: 7. This CDR3 is CASSIVPDREDTEAFF. CDR3 bases: TGTGCCAGTAGTATAGTCCCGGACAGGGAGGACACTGAAGCTTTCTTT.

This sequence joins TRBV2 and TRBJ2-1; 14 bases agree with TRBD2. The germline CDR1 and CDR2 sequences are SNHLY and FYNNEI. This CDR3 spans 15 amino acids. V shed 4 bases, J shed 10 bases, and the junction held 6 bases outside the gene matches. CDR3 residues: CASSAGLAGGLEQFF. DNA for the CDR3: TGTGCCAGCAGTGCCGGACTAGCGGGGGGACTGGAGCAGTTCTTC.

This clone was seen once. This chain connects TRBV7-6 to TRBJ2-5; 10 bases agree with TRBD1. After removal of 5 bases from V and 1 base from J, the junction contained 4 bases not matched to a gene. The CDR3 spans 15 residues. The V gene's germline CDR1 is SGHVS and CDR2 FNYEAQ. The CDR3 loop reads CASSTGTGAQETQYF. For the CDR3, the DNA is TGTGCCAGCAGCACGGGGACAGGGGCCCAAGAGACCCAGTACTTC. Based on the CDR3 plus reference TRBV7-6 and TRBJ2-5, the full variable domain is GAGVSQSPRYKVTKRGQDVALRCDPISGHVSLYWYRQALGQGPEFLTYFNYEAQQDKSGLPNDRFSAERPEGSISTLTIQRTEQRDSAMYRCASSTGTGAQETQYFGPGTRLLVL.

The CDR3: CASSLANGGRSEAFF. The CDR3 DNA reads as TGTGCCAGCAGCTTAGCGAACGGGGGACGTAGTGAAGCTTTCTTT. The rearrangement uses TRBV7-2 and TRBJ1-1, with D perhaps TRBD1 (5 bases). Trimming stripped 0 bases from V and 7 bases from J, with 15 bases between. The V gene's germline CDR1 is SGHTA and CDR2 FQGNSA. The CDR3 spans 15 residues.

This sequence joins TRBV27 and TRBJ2-1; 12 bases are a match to TRBD1. Germline V lookup: CDR1 MNHEY, CDR2 SMNVEV (reference sequence). This CDR3 comprises 16 residues. The junction had 8 bases not matched to a gene; V was cut back by 3 bases and J by 8 bases. The CDR3 sequence: CASSLITGTGGDEQFF. The CDR3 nucleotides are TGTGCCAGCAGTTTGATCACCGGGACAGGGGGCGATGAGCAGTTCTTC.

V gene TRBV14 combines with J gene TRBJ2-5; D uncertain. From germline, CDR1 is SGHDN and CDR2 FVKESK. This CDR3 has 12 residues. The ends were cut back, 2 bases at V and 7 bases at J, with 8 bases in the middle. The CDR3 region is CASSQTSVTQYF. The CDR3 nucleotides are TGTGCCAGCAGCCAAACGAGCGTGACCCAGTACTTC.

V gene TRBV30 combines with J gene TRBJ2-2; 12 bases are a match to TRBD2. Germline CDR1 and CDR2: GTSNPN and SVGIG (reference sequence). The CDR3 length is 15 residues. V gave up 2 bases and J gave up 7 bases; unmatched junction bases: 5. CDR3: CAWSLLAGGLGELFF. The CDR3 nucleotides are TGTGCCTGGAGTCTGCTAGCGGGGGGGCTCGGGGAGCTGTTTTTT.

This chain links TRBV4-1 with TRBJ1-6, with no clear D. Germline CDR1 is MGHRA and CDR2 is YSYEKL. Trimming took 1 base from V and 0 from J, leaving 13 bases between them. The CDR3 consists of 18 residues. The CDR3 protein is CASSQGRESISYNSPLHF. For the CDR3, the DNA is TGCGCCAGCAGCCAAGGTAGGGAGTCCATCTCCTATAATTCACCCCTCCACTTT.